These 26 T cell receptor beta chains were sequenced from one sample in a study of T-cell memory formation after mild COVID-19. TCRdb itself ran the 5' RACE reads through MiXCR, one entry per CDR3 protein. The top ten hold 20% to 25% of the sample, which has around 340,000 distinct CDR3 sequences, roughly an eighth seen once. The sequenced sample consisted of PBMCs or a T cell subset sorted from them (not recorded which). The receptors here all came from a man aged 18 to 35 who had mild COVID-19 (a few samples of this study predate the infection). Cell type and time point are not known.

This clonotype was picked up many times. V usage is TRBV20-1 and J usage is TRBJ1-5; TRBD1 matches at 7 bases. The junction had 8 bases not matched to a gene; V was cut back by 1 base and J by 5 bases. This CDR3 comprises 15 residues. CDR1 is DFQATT, CDR2 SNEGSKA, per germline (reference sequence). The CDR3 sequence is CSARVNRGGDQPQHF. CDR3 DNA: TGCAGTGCTAGAGTTAACAGGGGTGGGGATCAGCCCCAGCATTTT.

This clonotype has more than one count but fewer than ten. The rearrangement uses TRBV6-5 and TRBJ2-7; unclear D gene. This CDR3 contains 17 residues. Trimming removed 7 bases at V and 3 bases at J, with 25 bases between. CDR1 is MNHEY, CDR2 SVGAGI, per germline. In nucleotides, the CDR3 is TGTGCCAGCATCAAGCGTGGGGAAGTAGCAGTGAGCTACGAGCAGTACGTC. It encodes CASIKRGEVAVSYEQYV.

Comments on this clonotype: No conserved phenylalanine or tryptophan ends this CDR3, so it is likely a read error. The chain uses TRBV5-1 and TRBJ1-1; the D is unclear. The CDR3 is made up of 14 amino acids. The germline V and J ends were trimmed by 1 base and 1 base, with 8 bases remaining between them. In germline, CDR1 is SGHRS, CDR2 YFSETQ. CDR3 region: CASSLRRPNTEAFL. CDR3 sequence (DNA): TGCGCCAGCAGCTTGAGACGGCCGAACACTGAAGCTTTCCTT.

Written as DNA, the CDR3 is TGTGCCAGCAGCCATGACAGGGACCTGTGGAATGAGCAGTTCTTC. Translated, it gives CASSHDRDLWNEQFF. The J gene is TRBJ2-1, the V gene TRBV14; 7 bases are shared with TRBD1. The junction had 9 bases not matched to a gene; V was cut back by 3 bases and J by 7 bases. Germline values: CDR1 SGHDN, CDR2 FVKESK. CDR3 length: 15 amino acids. The full variable domain, with the rest looked up from reference TRBV14 and TRBJ2-1, is EAGVTQFPSHSVIEKGQTVTLRCDPISGHDNLYWYRRVMGKEIKFLLHFVKESKQDESGMPNNRFLAERTGGTYSTLKVQPAELEDSGVYFCASSHDRDLWNEQFFGPGTRLTVL.

V is TRBV5-4 and J is TRBJ1-4, with D perhaps matching TRBD1 (6 bases). The V gene's germline CDR1 is SGHNT and CDR2 YYREEE (reference sequence). V was cut by 3 bases and J by 5 bases, with 11 bases left in between. The CDR3 is 14 amino acids. The CDR3 protein is CASSYGQLNEKLFF. In nucleotides, the CDR3 is TGTGCCAGCAGCTATGGACAGCTGAATGAAAAACTGTTTTTT.

The chain links TRBV9 to TRBJ1-2, with D unclear. Trimming removed 0 bases from V and 6 bases from J, with 12 bases in between. The length of the CDR3 is 14 residues. Germline V gene data show CDR1 as SGDLS and CDR2 as YYNGEE. CDR3 coding DNA: TGTGCCAGCAGCGTAGTTGTGGGTTTGGATGGCTACACCTTC. Its translation is CASSVVVGLDGYTF.

The chain recombines TRBV5-1 with TRBJ2-7, with 11 bases matching TRBD1. The CDR3 is made up of 19 amino acids. The V segment lost 5 bases and the J segment 5 bases; nucleotides outside the gene matches: 21. Germline CDR1 is SGHRS and CDR2 is YFSETQ. CDR3 in amino acids: CASRPLRDRGTLRENEQYF. The CDR3 region has the DNA TGCGCCAGCAGACCGCTTCGGGACAGGGGGACCCTCCGAGAGAACGAGCAGTACTTC.

This chain uses TRBV4-3 with TRBJ1-1; D remains unclear. The CDR3 has 15 residues. Germline CDR1 reads LGHNA; CDR2 reads YSLEER. The ends were cut back, 1 base at V and 1 base at J, with 10 bases in the middle. In nucleotides, the CDR3 is TGCGCCAGCAGCCAAGGGTCAGTGACGAACACTGAAGCTTTCTTT. This encodes CASSQGSVTNTEAFF.

V is TRBV6-4 and J is TRBJ1-1, with 9 positions matching TRBD1. CDR3 length equals 16 residues. Germline CDR1 reads MRHNA; CDR2 reads SNTAGT. V lost 0 bases and J lost 9; bases outside the gene matches: 11. The CDR3 loop is CASSDSFKGQGGKAFF. The CDR3 coding sequence is TGTGCCAGCAGTGACTCCTTCAAGGGACAGGGTGGTAAAGCTTTCTTT.

A few counts support this clonotype. J is TRBJ2-2 and V is TRBV20-1; no firm D call. V lost 4 bases and J 2 bases, leaving 17 bases between the germline ends. The CDR3 runs to 16 residues. Germline V CDR1 and CDR2: DFQATT, SNEGSKA (reference sequence). This chain's CDR3 is CSANFGPRINTGELFF. The CDR3 bases are TGCAGTGCTAACTTCGGCCCCCGGATAAACACCGGGGAGCTGTTTTTT.

This clonotype showed up just a few times. This chain uses TRBV20-1 with TRBJ1-3; D ambiguous. The CDR3 consists of 14 residues. The V end lost 3 bases, the J end lost 0 bases, and 9 bases lay between the germline ends. Germline V gives CDR1 DFQATT, CDR2 SNEGSKA (reference sequence). In DNA form, the CDR3 reads TGCAGTGCTAGTCTGTGGGACTCTGGAAACACCATATATTTT. As protein: CSASLWDSGNTIYF.

This chain connects TRBV7-3 to TRBJ2-5; 9 bases match TRBD1. Trimming cost V 6 bases and J 1 base; bases outside gene matches: 6. The length of the CDR3 is 15 residues. Germline V gives CDR1 SGHTA, CDR2 FQGTGA. CDR3 amino acids: CASSSQGAAQETQYF. The CDR3 DNA reads TGTGCCAGCAGTTCACAGGGGGCGGCCCAAGAGACCCAGTACTTC.

This clonotype was observed a few times. The V gene is TRBV7-2, the J gene TRBJ2-2, with 8 bases fitting TRBD1. The V gene's germline CDR1 is SGHTA and CDR2 FQGNSA. The CDR3 is made up of 15 amino acids. V gave up 5 bases and J gave up 6 bases; unmatched junction bases: 8. The DNA for the CDR3 is TGTGCCAGCAGCGATCGGACAGGGTTCTCCGGGGAGCTGTTTTTT. Protein product: CASSDRTGFSGELFF.

The chain carries TRBV6-5 and TRBJ1-5; tentative D call: TRBD1 (5 bases). V was cut by 5 bases and J by 1 base, with 9 bases left in between. CDR1 is MNHEY and CDR2 is SVGAGI in the germline V gene. The CDR3 covers 14 residues. The CDR3 here is CASSTGSSNQPQHF. CDR3 in DNA: TGTGCCAGCAGTACAGGTTCAAGCAATCAGCCCCAGCATTTT.

The table lists this clonotype with a few counts. The chain has TRBV7-9 and TRBJ1-5; D remains ambiguous. Germline assignment: CDR1 SEHNR and CDR2 FQNEAQ (reference sequence). CDR3 length: 13 amino acids. V gave up 5 bases and J gave up 2 bases, with 7 bases separating them. As DNA, the CDR3 is TGTGCCAGCAGCCCTTTCGGCAATCAGCCCCAGCATTTT. Its translation: CASSPFGNQPQHF.

This clonotype occurred a few times. The gene calls are TRBV7-2 and TRBJ2-2; D tentatively fits TRBD1 or TRBD2 (5 bases each). Germline CDR1 and CDR2: SGHTA and FQGNSA. This CDR3 contains 13 residues. The V and J ends lost 5 bases and 4 bases respectively, with 8 bases between them. The CDR3 nucleotides read TGTGCCAGCAGCACTAGGGGCACCGGGGAGCTGTTTTTT. It translates to CASSTRGTGELFF.

The chain combines TRBV18 with TRBJ1-1; maybe TRBD1 (5 bases). V dropped 2 bases and J dropped 2 bases, with 21 bases sitting between them. CDR1 KGHSH and CDR2 LQKENI come from the germline V gene. The CDR3 length is 18 residues. CDR3 DNA: TGTGCCAGCTCACCATTGTCCTACGGGGGAGGGTTAAACACTGAAGCTTTCTTT. Protein: CASSPLSYGGGLNTEAFF.

This clonotype has a handful of counts. The V call is TRBV7-3, the J call TRBJ2-6; no definite D call. Germline loops: CDR1 SGHTA, CDR2 FQGTGA. Trimming removed 2 bases at V and 2 bases at J, with 10 bases between. There are 16 residues in the CDR3. CDR3 protein: CASSLVRAAGANVLTF. CDR3 nucleotide sequence: TGTGCCAGCAGCTTAGTCCGGGCTGCTGGGGCCAACGTCCTGACTTTC.

This clonotype turned up a few times. The V gene is TRBV4-3, the J gene TRBJ2-1; D gene unclear. This CDR3 is 12 amino acids long. Germline V lookup: CDR1 LGHNA, CDR2 YSLEER. V shed 4 bases and J shed 7 bases, with 8 bases lying between them. The CDR3 here is CASSRIGNEQFF. In DNA form, the CDR3 reads TGCGCCAGCAGCCGGATCGGAAATGAGCAGTTCTTC.

In this sample, this clonotype turned up a few times. V is TRBV7-2 and J is TRBJ1-1, with D unresolved. The V gene's germline CDR1 is SGHTA and CDR2 FQGNSA. V was clipped by 4 bases and J by 1 base, with 10 bases between them. The CDR3 is 14 amino acids. The chain's CDR3 is CASSSLTRNTEAFF. CDR3 in DNA: TGTGCCAGCAGCTCCCTTACACGGAACACTGAAGCTTTCTTT.

This clonotype was counted only a few times. The V call is TRBV6-5, the J call TRBJ2-1; 7 bases align to TRBD1. Germline trimming cut 8 bases from V and 4 bases from J; bases unmatched to any gene: 11. The CDR3 consists of 15 residues. Germline V CDR1 and CDR2: MNHEY, SVGAGI. The CDR3 region is CASARQGDLYNEQFF. For the CDR3, the DNA is TGTGCCAGCGCCCGTCAGGGGGACCTATACAATGAGCAGTTCTTC.

The CDR3 protein is CASRQSLAKNIQYF. CDR3 DNA: TGTGCCAGCAGACAGTCGCTAGCCAAAAACATTCAGTACTTC. V is TRBV6-1 and J is TRBJ2-4; D gene ambiguous. This CDR3 is 14 amino acids long. The germline gives CDR1 MNHNS, CDR2 SASEGT. Trimming shortened V by 6 bases and J by 0 bases, and 9 bases separated the two germline ends.

This clonotype was seen a single time. V usage is TRBV4-2 and J usage is TRBJ1-1; D is uncertain. V was cut by 3 bases and J by 2 bases, with 13 bases left in between. Germline V gene data show CDR1 as LGHNA and CDR2 as YNFKEQ. The CDR3 is made up of 15 amino acids. CDR3 amino acids: CASSQGGVINTEAFF. The CDR3, as DNA: TGTGCCAGCAGCCAGGGAGGAGTAATCAACACTGAAGCTTTCTTT.

A few counts support this clonotype. V is TRBV30 and J is TRBJ2-3; TRBD2 is a possible D gene (6 bases). Germline assignment: CDR1 GTSNPN and CDR2 SVGIG (reference sequence). This CDR3 contains 15 residues. The V end lost 0 bases, the J end lost 0 bases, and 10 bases lay between the germline ends. CDR3 amino acids: CAWSVSGLSTDTQYF. The CDR3 DNA follows: TGTGCCTGGAGTGTCTCAGGACTAAGCACAGATACGCAGTATTTT.

The chain employs TRBV27 and TRBJ2-7, with D hard to call. Germline-derived CDR1 and CDR2 are MNHEY and SMNVEV (reference sequence). The germline V and J ends were trimmed by 6 bases and 2 bases, with 8 bases remaining between them. This CDR3 spans 12 amino acids. The CDR3, as DNA: TGTGCCAGCAGACCCCACCCCTACGAGCAGTACTTC. Amino acid sequence: CASRPHPYEQYF.

The chain is built from TRBV10-3 and TRBJ2-3; 11 bases match TRBD1. With V trimmed by 4 bases and J by 1 base, 7 bases remained unmatched. CDR3 length equals 17 residues. Germline V CDR1 and CDR2: ENHRY, SYGVKD. CDR3 protein: CAISAPDRGLGTDTQYF. CDR3 in DNA: TGTGCCATCAGTGCTCCGGACAGGGGGCTAGGCACAGATACGCAGTATTTT.